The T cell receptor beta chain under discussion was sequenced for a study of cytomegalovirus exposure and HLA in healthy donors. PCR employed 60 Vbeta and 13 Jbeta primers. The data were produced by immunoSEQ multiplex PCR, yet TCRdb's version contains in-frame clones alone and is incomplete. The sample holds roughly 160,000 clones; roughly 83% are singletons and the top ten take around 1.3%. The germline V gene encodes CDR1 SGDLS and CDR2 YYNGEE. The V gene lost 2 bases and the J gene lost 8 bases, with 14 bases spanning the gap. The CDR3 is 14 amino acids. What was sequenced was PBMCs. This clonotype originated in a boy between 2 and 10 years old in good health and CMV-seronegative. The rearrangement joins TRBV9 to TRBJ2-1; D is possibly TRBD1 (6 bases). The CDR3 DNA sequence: TGTGCCAGCAGCGTTTCACAGGGCCTTGATGAGCAGTTCTTC. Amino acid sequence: CASSVSQGLDEQFF.